This TCR beta chain came from a study of blood T cell repertoires in COVID-19. The CDR3 consists of 15 residues. The germline gives CDR1 LNHNV, CDR2 YYDKDF (reference sequence). Trimming took 0 bases from V and 6 from J, leaving 12 bases between them. Data came from immunoSEQ multiplex PCR; TCRdb stores just in-frame clones and leaves some out. Here the sample spans 200,000 to 250,000 clones, approximately 81% being singletons. Sequencing was done on a sample of PBMCs or T cells enriched from blood (not recorded which). The chain has TRBV15 and TRBJ1-3; D gene ambiguous. The TCR was taken from a woman aged 50 to 60 with acute COVID-19. For the CDR3, the DNA is TGTGCCACCAGCAGAGATGCGGCCTCTAAAAACACCATATATTTT. It translates to CATSRDAASKNTIYF.